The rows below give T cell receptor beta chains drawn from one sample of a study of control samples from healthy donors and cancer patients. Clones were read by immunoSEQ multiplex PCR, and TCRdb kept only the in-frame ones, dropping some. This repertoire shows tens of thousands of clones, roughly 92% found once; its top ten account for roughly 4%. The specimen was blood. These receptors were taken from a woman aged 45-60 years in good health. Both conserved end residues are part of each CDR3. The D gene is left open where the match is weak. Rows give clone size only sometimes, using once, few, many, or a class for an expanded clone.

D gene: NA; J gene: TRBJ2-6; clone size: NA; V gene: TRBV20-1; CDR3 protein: CSASGSVSGANVLTF; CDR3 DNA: TGCAGTGCTAGTGGGTCCGTCTCTGGGGCCAACGTCCTGACTTTC
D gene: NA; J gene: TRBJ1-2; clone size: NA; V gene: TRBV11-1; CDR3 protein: CASSLGSVRNYGYTF; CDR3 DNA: TGTGCCAGCAGCTTAGGGTCCGTGAGGAACTATGGCTACACCTTC
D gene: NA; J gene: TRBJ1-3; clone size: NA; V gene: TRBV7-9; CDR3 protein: CASLRLSSGNTIYF; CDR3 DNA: TGTGCCAGCCTGCGACTGAGCTCTGGAAACACCATATATTTT
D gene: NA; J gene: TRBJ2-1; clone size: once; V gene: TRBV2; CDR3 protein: CASSVGYLNEQFF; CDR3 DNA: TGTGCCAGCAGTGTGGGGTATCTAAATGAGCAGTTCTTC
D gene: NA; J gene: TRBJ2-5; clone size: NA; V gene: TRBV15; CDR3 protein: CAIRATTGGGETQYF; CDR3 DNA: TGTGCCATCCGCGCAACAACAGGGGGGGGAGAGACCCAGTACTTC
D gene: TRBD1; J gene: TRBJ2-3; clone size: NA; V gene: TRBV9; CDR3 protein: CASSPPRQGATDTQYF; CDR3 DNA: TGTGCCAGCAGCCCACCCAGACAGGGGGCGACAGATACGCAGTATTTT
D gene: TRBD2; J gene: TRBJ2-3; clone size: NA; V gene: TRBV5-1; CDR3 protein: CASGPAGVAGDTQYF; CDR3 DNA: TGCGCCAGCGGCCCCGCGGGGGTAGCGGGAGATACGCAGTATTTT
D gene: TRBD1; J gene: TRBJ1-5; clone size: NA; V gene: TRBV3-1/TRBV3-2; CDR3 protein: CASSPGTGFIRPQHF; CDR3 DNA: TGTGCCAGCAGCCCCGGGACAGGGTTTATCCGACCCCAGCATTTT
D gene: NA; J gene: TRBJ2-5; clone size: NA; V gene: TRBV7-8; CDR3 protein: CASSLVFWSQETQYF; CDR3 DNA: TGTGCCAGCAGCTTAGTGTTCTGGTCCCAAGAGACCCAGTACTTC
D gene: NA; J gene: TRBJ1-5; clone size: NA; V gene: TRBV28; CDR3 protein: CASSLGGGNQPQHF; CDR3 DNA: TGTGCCAGCAGTTTAGGGGGGGGCAATCAGCCCCAGCATTTT
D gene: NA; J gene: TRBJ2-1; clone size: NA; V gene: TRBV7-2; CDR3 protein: CASSLAGGFDEQFF; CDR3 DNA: TGTGCCAGCAGCTTAGCGGGTGGGTTCGATGAGCAGTTCTTC
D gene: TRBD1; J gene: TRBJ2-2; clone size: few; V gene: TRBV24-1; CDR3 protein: CATEDRAHSGELFF; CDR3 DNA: TGTGCCACTGAAGACAGGGCCCATAGCGGGGAGCTGTTTTTT
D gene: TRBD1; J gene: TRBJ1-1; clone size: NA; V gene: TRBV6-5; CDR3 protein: CASSLQGLGAEAFF; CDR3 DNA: TGTGCCAGCAGCCTACAGGGGCTCGGCGCTGAAGCTTTCTTT
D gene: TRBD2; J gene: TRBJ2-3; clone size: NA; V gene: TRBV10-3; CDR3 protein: CAISGTSGGAGDTQYF; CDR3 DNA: TGTGCCATCAGCGGGACTAGCGGGGGGGCAGGGGATACGCAGTATTTT
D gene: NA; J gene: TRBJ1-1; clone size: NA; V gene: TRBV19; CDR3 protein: CASRTTGISEAFF; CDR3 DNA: TGTGCCAGTAGAACAACAGGGATCTCTGAAGCTTTCTTT
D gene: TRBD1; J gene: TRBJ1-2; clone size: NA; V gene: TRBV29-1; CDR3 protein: CSVEEPSGGPGYTF; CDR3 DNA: TGCAGCGTTGAGGAACCCTCAGGGGGCCCTGGCTACACCTTC
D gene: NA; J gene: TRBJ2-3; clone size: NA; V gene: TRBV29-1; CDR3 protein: CSGSGVRTDTQYF; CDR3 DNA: TGCAGCGGATCAGGGGTACGGACAGATACGCAGTATTTT
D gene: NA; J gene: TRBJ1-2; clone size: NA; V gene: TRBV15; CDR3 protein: CATSGLGVGGYTF; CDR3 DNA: TGTGCCACCAGCGGCCTTGGGGTGGGTGGCTACACCTTC
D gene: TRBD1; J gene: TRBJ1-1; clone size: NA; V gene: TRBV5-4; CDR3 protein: CASSFPGQGGTEAFF; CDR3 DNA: TGTGCCAGCAGCTTTCCGGGACAGGGGGGCACTGAAGCTTTCTTT
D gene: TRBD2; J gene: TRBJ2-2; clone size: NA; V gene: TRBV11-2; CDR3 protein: CASSRGGPNTGELFF; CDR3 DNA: TGTGCCAGCAGCCGCGGGGGGCCGAACACCGGGGAGCTGTTTTTT
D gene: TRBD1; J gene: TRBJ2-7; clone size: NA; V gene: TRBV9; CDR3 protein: CASSGGLGQATYEQYF; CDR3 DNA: TGTGCCAGCAGCGGAGGCCTCGGACAGGCTACCTACGAGCAGTACTTC
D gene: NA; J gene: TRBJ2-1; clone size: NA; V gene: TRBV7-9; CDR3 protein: CASRGLNEQFF; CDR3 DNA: TGTGCCAGCAGGGGACTCAATGAGCAGTTCTTC
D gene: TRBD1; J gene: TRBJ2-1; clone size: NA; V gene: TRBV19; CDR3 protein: CASSPGDRYNEQFF; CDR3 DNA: TGTGCCAGTAGCCCAGGGGACAGGTACAATGAGCAGTTCTTC
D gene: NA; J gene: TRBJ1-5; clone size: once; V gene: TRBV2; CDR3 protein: CASSDRASIQPQHF; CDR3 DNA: TGTGCCAGCAGTGACAGGGCCTCGATTCAGCCCCAGCATTTT
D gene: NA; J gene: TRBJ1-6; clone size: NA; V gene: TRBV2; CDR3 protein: CASSADHNSPLHF; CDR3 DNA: TGTGCCAGCAGTGCCGACCATAATTCACCCCTCCACTTT
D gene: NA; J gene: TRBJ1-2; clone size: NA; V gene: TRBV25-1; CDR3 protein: CVSGDPGPLGGGYTF; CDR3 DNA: TGTGTCAGCGGGGACCCCGGGCCTTTAGGCGGTGGCTACACCTTC